This T cell receptor (beta chain) was retrieved from a study of CD4 T cells in relation to SARS-CoV-2 and coronaviruses (dated by TCRdb to the early 2020s). As for the study more broadly: In the ViraFEST assay, PBMCs were grown with antigen for about eleven days, and TCR beta CDR3s were then sequenced to identify antigen-specific clonal expansions. HLA restriction was mapped for shared crossreactive spike epitopes using patient-derived lymphoblastoid cell lines. The Adaptive Biotechnologies TCR-sequencing kit was used to sequence samples from a few pre-COVID donors and the naive versus memory experiments, whereas other data were Illumina-based. At the level of individual TCR clonotypes, the study evaluated whether memory CD4+ T cells crossreact between the spike proteins of SARS-CoV-2 and those of common cold coronaviruses. A different TCR-beta assay, based on Illumina, was used to sequence expansion assays from other donors in the study. An HIV-1 Nef peptide pool or a no-peptide culture served as the negative reference condition.

Study-level results and caveats: Small numbers of patients and of tested TCRs were a limitation of the study. Significantly weaker SARS-CoV-2-driven expansion was shown by crossreactive clones than by monoreactive clones, consistent with antigenic imprinting. No donor contributed both pre-pandemic and post-infection samples, which limited tracing the source of pre-existing responses. In 65% to 70% of donors, memory CD4+ clonotypes turned up that crossrecognized SARS-CoV-2 and at least one common cold coronavirus spike. Crossreactivity analysis centred on spike protein, so crossreactivity against other viral proteins was not assessed.

A remark on this clone: No cognate antigen has been identified for it. Base qualities are not recorded, but no much larger clone differs from it by a single base.

Library generation was performed with the immunoSEQ multiplex PCR assay. The authors' pipeline ran thus. Preprocessing removed nonproductive sequences and CDR3s not starting with C, not ending with F or W, or shorter than 7 amino acids. The MANAFEST web app was used to call antigen-specific clonotypes on the basis of expansion compared with the reference and with other culture wells. A clone counted as positive if significantly expanded in 2 of 3 replicate wells versus the reference culture at FDR below 0.05. To be called positive, a clone also had to show significant expansion compared with every other tandem well and an odds ratio greater than 5. After three terminal residues were trimmed from each end, CDR3 homology was quantified as pairwise Levenshtein distance using the stringdist R package. TCRdb retrieved this table from immuneACCESS and kept in-frame rearrangements only. Not all clones are present; in checked studies, unresolved V genes account for under half, and no reason is known for the remainder. V, J and clone size reflect that table, while D and trimming were determined from the DNA. For this sample there are roughly 30,000 clones; about 70% appear just once. Approximately 20% of the sample belongs to the ten largest clones.

From the cysteine through the phenylalanine, the CDR3 covers 20 amino acids. Solely the CDR3 DNA is kept, with 60 bases framed from the first base. CDR1 MGHRA and CDR2 YSYEKL are derived from the germline V gene. The V end loses 1 base and the J end loses 0 bases, and a stretch of 23 bases separates them. CD4+ T cells from unexposed donors were collected before the COVID-19 pandemic (2011-2018). The EasySep CD4+ T cell isolation kit was used to isolate CD4+ T cells once the cultures had run for roughly 10 days. As cell numbers permitted, CD4+ T cells from unexposed donors were tested for reactivity to SARS-CoV-2 S and N and to four common cold coronavirus spike pools. Two million PBMCs per well were cultured in IMDM with around 5% human AB serum and about 9.2 IU/ml IL-2. Half of the culture medium was replaced with fresh IL-2-containing medium on days 3 and 7. Each peptide culture condition was generally run in triplicate replicate wells. The leukapheresis product used for the unexposed donors was purchased from a commercial source. Ficoll-Paque PLUS gradient centrifugation was used to isolate PBMCs from either whole blood or leukapheresis product. PBMCs were either used fresh in the expansion assay or cryopreserved at -140 degrees C. The QIAamp Micro DNA Kit was used to extract genomic DNA from the CD4+ T cells.

The sequenced sample consisted of CD4+ T cells from PBMCs, cultured in vitro. The chain couples TRBV4-1 to TRBJ2-3; the D segment could be TRBD2, given 12 matching bases. This clonotype originated in a human donor in good health. The sequenced DNA is TGCGCCAGCAGCCAAGCCGGGACAGGGGGACTAGCGGGCAGCACAGATACGCAGTATTTT. This yields the protein CASSQAGTGGLAGSTDTQYF.